The 7 T cell receptor beta chains below come from one sample, sequenced in a study of T-cell reconstitution after alpha-beta-depleted transplantation in children. Unique molecular identifiers featured in how the TCRbeta library was prepared. TCRdb used MiXCR to reprocess the PCR reads, holding one entry per CDR3 protein. Of hundreds of thousands of distinct CDR3 sequences detected, approximately 17% appear once; the ten largest clones hold about 41%. This specimen was PBMCs, mostly from graft donor cells, taken 360 days after TCRalphabeta/CD19-depleted stem cell transplant. These receptors all stem from a male patient aged 2 to 9 who had a stem cell transplant for acute lymphoblastic leukemia, so the T cells may come from the graft donor.

The CDR3 nucleotides read TGTGCCAGCAGCTCCTCAGCGGTCTACAATGAGCAGTTCTTC. It translates to CASSSSAVYNEQFF. The chain links TRBV7-2 to TRBJ2-1; D is possibly TRBD2 (5 bases). Per the germline V gene, CDR1 is SGHTA and CDR2 is FQGNSA. This CDR3 region has 14 residues. V gave up 4 bases and J gave up 3 bases, with 10 bases separating them. Complete variable domain (other parts from reference TRBV7-2 and TRBJ2-1): GAGVSQSPSNKVTEKGKDVELRCDPISGHTALYWYRQSLGQGLEFLIYFQGNSAPDKSGLPSDRFSAERTGGSVSTLTIQRTQQEDSAVYLCASSSSAVYNEQFFGPGTRLTVL.

V gene TRBV5-1 combines with J gene TRBJ2-1, with TRBD2 matching over 10 bases. The CDR3 consists of 18 residues. The germline CDR1 and CDR2 sequences are SGHRS and YFSETQ. V trimming: 1 base; J trimming: 4 bases; junction bases outside the gene matches: 11. The chain's CDR3 is CASSLFHLAGGSYNEQFF. The CDR3 bases are TGCGCCAGCAGCTTGTTCCATTTAGCGGGGGGCTCTTACAATGAGCAGTTCTTC.

This clonotype appeared a few times. The chain joins TRBV7-2 to TRBJ2-1; D may be TRBD2 (8 bases). CDR1 is SGHTA and CDR2 is FQGNSA in the germline V gene. V was cut by 1 base and J by 8 bases, with 18 bases left in between. The CDR3 loop spans 16 amino acids. DNA of the CDR3: TGTGCCAGCAGCTTAGGGAGGGGACTAGGGGGCGATGAGCAGTTCTTC. Translated: CASSLGRGLGGDEQFF. The complete variable domain, with remaining parts taken from reference TRBV7-2 and TRBJ2-1, reads GAGVSQSPSNKVTEKGKDVELRCDPISGHTALYWYRQSLGQGLEFLIYFQGNSAPDKSGLPSDRFSAERTGGSVSTLTIQRTQQEDSAVYLCASSLGRGLGGDEQFFGPGTRLTVL.

This clonotype was recorded many times. The V call is TRBV24-1, the J call TRBJ2-1; 14 nucleotides align to TRBD2. The CDR3 is 21 amino acids. Germline lookup yields CDR1 KGHDR and CDR2 SFDVKD. V gave up 2 bases and J gave up 5 bases; unmatched junction bases: 16. The CDR3 here is CATSDSSLTSGGVSSHNEQFF. DNA of the CDR3: TGTGCCACCAGTGATTCGAGCCTGACTAGCGGGGGGGTAAGTTCCCACAATGAGCAGTTCTTC.

The sample holds a few counts of this clonotype. J is TRBJ2-1 and V is TRBV11-2, with TRBD2 matching 10 bases. Losses at the gene ends were 3 bases for V and 10 bases for J; bases not matched to a gene: 9. CDR1 is SGHAT, CDR2 FQNNGV, per germline. This CDR3 has 15 amino acids. CDR3 sequence (DNA): TGTGCCAGCAGCTTCAGCGGGGGGGCGAGTAGGGAGCAGTTCTTC. The encoded protein is CASSFSGGASREQFF.

The chain is built from TRBV24-1 and TRBJ2-7; D not certain. The CDR3 has 13 residues. Deletions cut 1 base from V and 6 bases from J, with 9 bases between. CDR1 is KGHDR, CDR2 SFDVKD, per germline. CDR3 bases: TGTGCCACCAGTGATTTTAGGGCGCTCGAGCAGTACTTC. Translating it yields CATSDFRALEQYF.

The rearrangement joins TRBV4-1 to TRBJ2-1; D is uncertain. V was clipped by 0 bases and J by 2 bases, with 14 bases between them. CDR1 and CDR2 from the germline V gene are MGHRA and YSYEKL. The CDR3 length is 17 residues. The chain's CDR3 is CASSQDQSGYTYNEQFF. The CDR3 nucleotides are TGCGCCAGCAGCCAAGATCAATCCGGGTACACCTACAATGAGCAGTTCTTC.